This is a list of T cell receptor beta chains from one sample in a study of CD8 T cells in Susac syndrome. TCRdb re-analysed the immunoSEQ multiplex PCR reads in MiXCR, keeping a single row per CDR3 protein. The sample carries 150,000 to 200,000 distinct CDR3 sequences, around 94% recorded once. Material for sequencing was CD4+ T cells from PBMCs. These receptors all come from a human donor with multiple sclerosis. Each CDR3 is given with its conserved first and last residue. The D gene is left open where the match is weak. Some rows mark clone size as missing; the rest say once, few, many or name a class of expanded clone.

D gene	V gene	clone size	J gene	CDR3 protein	CDR3 DNA
NA	TRBV30	NA	TRBJ1-1	CAWSEGPGANTEAFF	TGTGCCTGGAGTGAGGGCCCGGGGGCGAACACTGAAGCTTTCTTT
TRBD1	TRBV12-3/TRBV12-4	NA	TRBJ2-7	CASSYTGDGTYEQYF	TGTGCCAGCAGTTACACAGGGGATGGAACCTACGAGCAGTACTTC
NA	TRBV20-1	NA	TRBJ2-1	CSATPLSSYNEQFF	TGCAGTGCGACGCCCTTGAGCTCCTACAATGAGCAGTTCTTC
TRBD2	TRBV14	NA	TRBJ2-1	CASSLGDYSNEQFF	TGTGCCAGCAGCCTAGGGGACTACTCCAATGAGCAGTTCTTC
NA	TRBV6-5	NA	TRBJ1-1	CASSYTRTDTEAFF	TGTGCCAGCAGTTATACCCGAACGGACACTGAAGCTTTCTTT
NA	TRBV7-7	NA	TRBJ2-6	CASSPAGTGANVLTF	TGTGCCAGCAGCCCGGCAGGGACCGGGGCCAACGTCCTGACTTTC
TRBD1	TRBV7-2	NA	TRBJ1-5	CASSLRQGAEPQHF	TGTGCCAGCAGCTTACGACAGGGGGCCGAGCCCCAGCATTTT
NA	TRBV3-1	NA	TRBJ2-7	CASSQEGEQYF	TGTGCCAGCAGCCAAGAGGGCGAGCAGTACTTC
NA	TRBV27	NA	TRBJ1-1	CASSLWQGTEAFF	TGTGCCAGCAGTTTATGGCAGGGGACTGAAGCTTTCTTT
NA	TRBV20-1	NA	TRBJ1-5	CSARGELHTQPQHF	TGCAGTGCTAGGGGGGAACTTCACACTCAGCCCCAGCATTTT
NA	TRBV10-3	NA	TRBJ2-1	CAISEGTPGEQFF	TGTGCCATCAGTGAGGGGACCCCGGGTGAGCAGTTCTTC
NA	TRBV7-9	NA	TRBJ2-7	CASSLRQGSAEQYF	TGTGCCAGCAGCCTCAGGCAGGGCTCAGCCGAGCAGTACTTC
NA	TRBV5-1	NA	TRBJ2-3	CASSLDPRGTDTQYF	TGCGCCAGCAGCTTGGACCCCAGGGGAACAGATACGCAGTATTTT
NA	TRBV4-2	NA	TRBJ2-7	CASSQDSLYEQYF	TGTGCCAGCAGCCAAGATTCTCTCTACGAGCAGTACTTC
TRBD2	TRBV4-2	NA	TRBJ2-3	CASSRGLADRTDTQYF	TGTGCCAGCAGCCGGGGACTAGCAGACCGCACAGATACGCAGTATTTT
NA	TRBV23-1	NA	TRBJ2-5	CASSPNGRDEETQYF	TGCGCCAGCAGTCCCAACGGGAGAGATGAAGAGACCCAGTACTTC
TRBD2	TRBV6-2/TRBV6-3	NA	TRBJ2-1	CASSYSGSINEQFF	TGTGCCAGCAGTTATAGCGGGAGTATTAATGAGCAGTTCTTC
NA	TRBV30	NA	TRBJ2-7	CAWDRDNSYEQYF	TGTGCCTGGGACCGGGACAACTCCTACGAGCAGTACTTC
NA	TRBV11-3	NA	TRBJ1-1	CASSFNSNTEAFF	TGTGCCAGCAGCTTTAACTCGAACACTGAAGCTTTCTTT
NA	TRBV5-4	few	TRBJ2-5	CASSLDPRETQYF	TGTGCCAGCAGCTTGGACCCCCGGGAGACCCAGTACTTC
TRBD1	TRBV29-1	NA	TRBJ1-2	CSVTGTGWVGYTF	TGCAGCGTCACCGGGACAGGGTGGGTTGGCTACACCTTC
TRBD1	TRBV9	few	TRBJ1-2	CASSPRDRLYGYTF	TGTGCCAGCAGCCCCCGGGACAGATTATATGGCTACACCTTC
NA	TRBV7-3	NA	TRBJ2-3	CASSAKTSADTQYF	TGTGCCAGCAGCGCCAAGACTAGTGCAGATACGCAGTATTTT